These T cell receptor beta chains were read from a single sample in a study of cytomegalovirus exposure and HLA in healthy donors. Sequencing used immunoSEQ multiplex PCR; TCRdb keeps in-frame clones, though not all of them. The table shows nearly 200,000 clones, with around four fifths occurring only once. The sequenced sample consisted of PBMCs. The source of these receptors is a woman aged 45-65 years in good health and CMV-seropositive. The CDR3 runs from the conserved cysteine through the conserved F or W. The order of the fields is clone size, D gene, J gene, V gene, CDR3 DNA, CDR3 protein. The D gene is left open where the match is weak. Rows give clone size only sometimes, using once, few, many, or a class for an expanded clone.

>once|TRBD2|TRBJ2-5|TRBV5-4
TGTGCCAGCAGCTTTCTAGCGGGAGAAGAGACCCAGTACTTC
CASSFLAGEETQYF
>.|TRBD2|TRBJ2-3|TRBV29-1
TGCAGCGCCCGGACTAGCGGGGGGGCAGGTGAGCAGTATTTT
CSARTSGGAGEQYF
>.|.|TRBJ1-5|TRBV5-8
TGTGCCAGCAGCTCCTCAATCGCAGGCGTCAATCAGCCCCAGCATTTT
CASSSSIAGVNQPQHF
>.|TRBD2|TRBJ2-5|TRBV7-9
TGTTCCAGCAGCTCCGGACTAGCGGGCTCCTCTTCCTGGGAGACCCAGTACTTC
CSSSSGLAGSSSWETQYF
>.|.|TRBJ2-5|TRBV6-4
TGTGCCAGCATCCCAGGGCCCGCGGAGACCCAGTACTTC
CASIPGPAETQYF
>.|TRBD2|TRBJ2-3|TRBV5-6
TGTGCCAGCAGCTTGGGTGGGACTAGCGTCCGCACAGATACGCAGTATTTT
CASSLGGTSVRTDTQYF
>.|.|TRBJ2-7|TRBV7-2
TGTGCCAGCAGCTTGGCGGGGGCCATCTCCTACGAGCAGTACTTC
CASSLAGAISYEQYF
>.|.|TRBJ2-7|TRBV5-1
TGCGCCAGCACCTCCGGCTACGAGCAGTACTTC
CASTSGYEQYF
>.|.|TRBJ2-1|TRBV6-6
TGTGCCAGCAGTTATAGCTTTCGGGACAATGAGCAGTTCTTC
CASSYSFRDNEQFF
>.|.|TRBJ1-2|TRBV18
TGTGCCAGCTCACCCCCGTCGCGGGCGGGCGGCTACACCTTC
CASSPPSRAGGYTF
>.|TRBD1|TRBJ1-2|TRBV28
TGTGCCAGCAGCCTACCGGGACAGGGAGGAGGCTACACCTTC
CASSLPGQGGGYTF
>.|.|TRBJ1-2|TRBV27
TGTGCCAGCAGTTTGAGCCCGAACAGGGACCAGATTTTTAACTATGGCTACACCTTC
CASSLSPNRDQIFNYGYTF
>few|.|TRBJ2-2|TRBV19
TGTGCCAGTAGTATTCGAGCAGAGGCCGGGGAGCTGTTTTTT
CASSIRAEAGELFF
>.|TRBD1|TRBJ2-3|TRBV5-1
TGCGCCAGCAGCCAAAGTAAGCAGGGGGCTGTAGGTACGCAGTATTTT
CASSQSKQGAVGTQYF
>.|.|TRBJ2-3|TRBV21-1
TGTGCCAGCAACCGACTAGCGGGGGGCTGCACAGATACGCAGTATTTT
CASNRLAGGCTDTQYF
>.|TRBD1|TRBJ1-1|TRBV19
TGTGCCAGTCACAGGGGGCACCGAGGGACTGAAGCTTTCTTT
CASHRGHRGTEAFF
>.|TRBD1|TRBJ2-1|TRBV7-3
TGTTCCAGCAGCTTCGGACAGGGGAATGAGCAGTTCTTC
CSSSFGQGNEQFF
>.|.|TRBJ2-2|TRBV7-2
TGTGCCAGCAGCTTAGTGCCAGCGGGTAACACCGGGGAGCTGTTTTTT
CASSLVPAGNTGELFF
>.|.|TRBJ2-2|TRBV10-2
TGCGCCAGCAGTGAGTCGATATACCCAGGGTCACCCGGGGAGCTGTTTTTT
CASSESIYPGSPGELFF
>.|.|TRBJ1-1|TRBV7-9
TGTGCCAGCAGCTTACCGGAGGTCGGGAACACTGAAGCTTTCTTT
CASSLPEVGNTEAFF
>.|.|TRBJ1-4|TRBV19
TGTGCCAGTAGTATAGATTTAGCGGCAACTAATGAAAAACTGTTTTTT
CASSIDLAATNEKLFF
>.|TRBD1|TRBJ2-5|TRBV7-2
TGTGCCAGCAGCTCCGGGACAGGGTTGGAGACCCAGTACTTC
CASSSGTGLETQYF
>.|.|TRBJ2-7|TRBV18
TGTGCCAGCTCGCCGACACCGGCTCGGGAGCAGTACTTC
CASSPTPAREQYF
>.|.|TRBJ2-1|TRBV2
TGTGCCAGTTCGGCCTGGCGGGTTTACAATGAGCAGTTCTTC
CASSAWRVYNEQFF
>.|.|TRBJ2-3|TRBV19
TGTGCCAGTAGTCGAACGGGTGCTACAGATACGCAGTATTTT
CASSRTGATDTQYF
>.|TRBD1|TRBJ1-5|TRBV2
TGTGCCAGCAGTGAACAGGCAGGGGGAGGAATTCAGCCCCAGCATTTT
CASSEQAGGGIQPQHF
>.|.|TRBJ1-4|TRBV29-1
TGCAGCGTCGGACAGCTGAATGAAAAACTGTTTTTT
CSVGQLNEKLFF